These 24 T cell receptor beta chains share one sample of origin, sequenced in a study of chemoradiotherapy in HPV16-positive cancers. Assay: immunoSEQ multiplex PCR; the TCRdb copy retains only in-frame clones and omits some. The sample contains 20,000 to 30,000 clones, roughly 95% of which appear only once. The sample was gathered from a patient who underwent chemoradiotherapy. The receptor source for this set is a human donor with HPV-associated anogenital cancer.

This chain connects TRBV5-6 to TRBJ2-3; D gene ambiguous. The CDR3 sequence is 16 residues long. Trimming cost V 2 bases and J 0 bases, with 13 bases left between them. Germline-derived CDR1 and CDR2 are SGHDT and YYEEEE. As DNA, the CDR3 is TGTGCCAGCAGCTTCTCACAGAGTCTGAGCACAGATACGCAGTATTTT. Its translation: CASSFSQSLSTDTQYF.

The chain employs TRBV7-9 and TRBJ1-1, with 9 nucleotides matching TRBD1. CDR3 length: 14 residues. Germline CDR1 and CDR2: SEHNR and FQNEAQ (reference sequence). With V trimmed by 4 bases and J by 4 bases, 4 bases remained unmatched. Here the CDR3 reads CASSSRTGVTEAFF. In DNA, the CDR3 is TGTGCCAGCAGCTCCAGGACAGGGGTCACTGAAGCTTTCTTT. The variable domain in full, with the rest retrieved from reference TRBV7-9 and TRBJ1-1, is DTGVSQNPRHKITKRGQNVTFRCDPISEHNRLYWYRQTLGQGPEFLTYFQNEAQLEKSRLLSDRFSAERPKGSFSTLEIQRTEQGDSAMYLCASSSRTGVTEAFFGQGTRLTVV.

Here the CDR3 DNA reads TGTGCCAGCAGCCCAGGACAGGGTGCGATCGGCTACACCTTC. It is translated as CASSPGQGAIGYTF. The chain recombines TRBV11-2 with TRBJ1-2; 8 nucleotides agree with TRBD1. Trimming cost V 5 bases and J 8 bases; bases outside gene matches: 10. Germline V gives CDR1 SGHAT, CDR2 FQNNGV. The CDR3 contains 14 residues.

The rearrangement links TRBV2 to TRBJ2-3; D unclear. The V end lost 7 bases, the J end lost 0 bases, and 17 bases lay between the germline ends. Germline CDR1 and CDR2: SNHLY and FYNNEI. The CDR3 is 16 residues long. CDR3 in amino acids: CASINRGGSSTDTQYF. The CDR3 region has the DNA TGTGCCAGCATTAACCGAGGCGGATCTAGCACAGATACGCAGTATTTT.

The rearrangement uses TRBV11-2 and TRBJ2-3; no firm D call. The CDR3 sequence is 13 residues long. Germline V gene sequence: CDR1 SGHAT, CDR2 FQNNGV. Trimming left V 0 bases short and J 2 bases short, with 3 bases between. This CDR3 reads CASSLDHTDTQYF. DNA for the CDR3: TGTGCCAGCAGCTTAGACCACACAGATACGCAGTATTTT.

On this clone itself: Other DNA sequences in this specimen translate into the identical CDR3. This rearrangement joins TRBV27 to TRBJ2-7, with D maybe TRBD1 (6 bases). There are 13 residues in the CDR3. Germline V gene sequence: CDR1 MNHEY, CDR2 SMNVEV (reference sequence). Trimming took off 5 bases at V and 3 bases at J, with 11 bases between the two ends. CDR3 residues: CASSPGQNYEQYF. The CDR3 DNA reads TGTGCCAGCAGTCCGGGACAAAACTACGAGCAGTACTTC.

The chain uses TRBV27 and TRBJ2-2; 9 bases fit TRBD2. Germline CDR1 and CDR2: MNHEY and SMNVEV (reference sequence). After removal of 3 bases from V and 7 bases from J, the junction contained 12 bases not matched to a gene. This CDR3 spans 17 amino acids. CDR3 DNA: TGTGCCAGCAGTTTCGTCGGTAGCGGGAGTGGTGTCGGGGAGCTGTTTTTT. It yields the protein CASSFVGSGSGVGELFF.

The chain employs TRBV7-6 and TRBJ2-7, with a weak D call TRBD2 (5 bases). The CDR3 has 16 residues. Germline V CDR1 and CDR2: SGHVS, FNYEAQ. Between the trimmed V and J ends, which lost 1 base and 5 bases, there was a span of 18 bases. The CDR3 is CASSLVAGPGSHEQYF. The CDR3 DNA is TGTGCCAGCAGCTTAGTCGCGGGCCCCGGGTCCCACGAGCAGTACTTC.

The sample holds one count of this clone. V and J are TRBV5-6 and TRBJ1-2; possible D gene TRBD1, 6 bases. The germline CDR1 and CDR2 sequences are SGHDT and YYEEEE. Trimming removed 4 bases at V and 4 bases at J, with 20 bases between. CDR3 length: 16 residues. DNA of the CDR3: TGTGCCAGCAGCGATCGGGATTACAGGGACGTCTATGGCTACACCTTC. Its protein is CASSDRDYRDVYGYTF. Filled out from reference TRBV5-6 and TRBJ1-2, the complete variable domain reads DAGVTQSPTHLIKTRGQQVTLRCSPKSGHDTVSWYQQALGQGPQFIFQYYEEEERQRGNFPDRFSGHQFPNYSSELNVNALLLGDSALYLCASSDRDYRDVYGYTFGSGTRLTVV.

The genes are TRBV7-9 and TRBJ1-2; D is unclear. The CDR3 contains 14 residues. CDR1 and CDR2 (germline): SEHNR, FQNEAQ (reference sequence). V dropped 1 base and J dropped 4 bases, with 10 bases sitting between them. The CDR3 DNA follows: TGTGCCAGCAGCTTAGGAGGTTCCTTCTATGGCTACACCTTC. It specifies CASSLGGSFYGYTF.

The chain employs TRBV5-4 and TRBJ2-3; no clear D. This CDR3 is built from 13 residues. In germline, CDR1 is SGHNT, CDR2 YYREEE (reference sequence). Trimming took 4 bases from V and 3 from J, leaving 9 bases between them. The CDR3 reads CASSPVSTDTQYF. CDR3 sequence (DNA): TGTGCCAGCAGCCCGGTATCTACAGATACGCAGTATTTT.

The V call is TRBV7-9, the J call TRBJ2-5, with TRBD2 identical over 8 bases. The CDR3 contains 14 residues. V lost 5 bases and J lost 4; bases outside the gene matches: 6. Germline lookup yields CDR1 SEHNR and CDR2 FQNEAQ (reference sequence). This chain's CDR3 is CASSHYTSGETQYF. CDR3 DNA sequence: TGTGCCAGCAGCCATTACACTAGCGGAGAGACCCAGTACTTC.

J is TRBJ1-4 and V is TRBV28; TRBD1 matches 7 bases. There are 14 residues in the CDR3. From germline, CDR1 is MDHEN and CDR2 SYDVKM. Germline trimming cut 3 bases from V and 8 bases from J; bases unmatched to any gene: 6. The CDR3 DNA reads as TGTGCCAGCAGTTTTGTAGGGGGCCGGGAAAAACTGTTTTTT. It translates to CASSFVGGREKLFF.

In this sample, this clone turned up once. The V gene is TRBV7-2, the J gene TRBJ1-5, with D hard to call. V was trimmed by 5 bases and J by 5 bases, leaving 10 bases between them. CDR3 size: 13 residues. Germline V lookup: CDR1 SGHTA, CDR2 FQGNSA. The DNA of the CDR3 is TGTGCCAGCAGCCGAAATCTTGATCAGCCCCAGCATTTT. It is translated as CASSRNLDQPQHF. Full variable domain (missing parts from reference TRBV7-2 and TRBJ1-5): GAGVSQSPSNKVTEKGKDVELRCDPISGHTALYWYRQSLGQGLEFLIYFQGNSAPDKSGLPSDRFSAERTGGSVSTLTIQRTQQEDSAVYLCASSRNLDQPQHFGDGTRLSIL.

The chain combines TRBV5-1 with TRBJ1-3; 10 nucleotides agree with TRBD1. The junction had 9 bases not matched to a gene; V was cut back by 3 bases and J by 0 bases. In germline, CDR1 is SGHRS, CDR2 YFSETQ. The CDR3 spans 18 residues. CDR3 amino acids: CASSSGTGATTSGNTIYF. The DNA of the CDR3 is TGCGCCAGCAGCTCCGGGACAGGGGCCACAACCTCTGGAAACACCATATATTTT.

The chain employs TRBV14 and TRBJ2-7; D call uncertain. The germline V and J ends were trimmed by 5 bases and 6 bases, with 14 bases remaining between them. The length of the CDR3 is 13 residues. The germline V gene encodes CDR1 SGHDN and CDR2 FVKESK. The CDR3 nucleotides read TGTGCCAGCAGCTACTCAGAAGGGTCCGAGCAGTACTTC. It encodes CASSYSEGSEQYF.

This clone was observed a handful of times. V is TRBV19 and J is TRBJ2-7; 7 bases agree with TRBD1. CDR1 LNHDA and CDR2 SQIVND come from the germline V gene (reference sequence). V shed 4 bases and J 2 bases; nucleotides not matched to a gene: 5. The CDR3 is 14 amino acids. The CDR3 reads CASSRGQNPYEQYF. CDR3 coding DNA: TGTGCCAGTAGTAGGGGACAGAACCCCTACGAGCAGTACTTC. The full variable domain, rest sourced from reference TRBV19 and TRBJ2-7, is DGGITQSPKYLFRKEGQNVTLSCEQNLNHDAMYWYRQDPGQGLRLIYYSQIVNDFQKGDIAEGYSVSREKKESFPLTVTSAQKNPTAFYLCASSRGQNPYEQYFGPGTRLTVT.

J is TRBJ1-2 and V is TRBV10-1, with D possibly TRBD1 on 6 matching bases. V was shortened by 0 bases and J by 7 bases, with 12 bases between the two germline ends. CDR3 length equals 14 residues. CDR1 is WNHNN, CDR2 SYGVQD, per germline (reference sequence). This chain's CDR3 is CASSESVAQGGYTF. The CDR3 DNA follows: TGCGCCAGCAGTGAGTCGGTCGCACAGGGTGGCTACACCTTC.

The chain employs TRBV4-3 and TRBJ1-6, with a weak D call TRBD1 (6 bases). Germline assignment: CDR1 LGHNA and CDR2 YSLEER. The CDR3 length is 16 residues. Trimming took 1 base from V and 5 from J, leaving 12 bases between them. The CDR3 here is CASSQVAQGNNSPLHF. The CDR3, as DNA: TGCGCCAGCAGCCAAGTAGCACAGGGTAATAATTCACCCCTCCACTTT.

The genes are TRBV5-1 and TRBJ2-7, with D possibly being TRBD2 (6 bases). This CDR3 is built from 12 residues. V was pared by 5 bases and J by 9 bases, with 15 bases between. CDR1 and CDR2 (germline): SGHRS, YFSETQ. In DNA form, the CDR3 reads TGCGCCAGCAGTCCCGACGGAGGGGTGCAGTACTTC. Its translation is CASSPDGGVQYF.

The CDR3 sequence: CASTQRTGKNTEAFF. The CDR3 DNA is TGTGCCAGCACCCAACGGACAGGGAAGAACACTGAAGCTTTCTTT. The J gene is TRBJ1-1, the V gene TRBV6-5; 8 nucleotides line up with TRBD1. The CDR3 runs 15 residues. Per germline, CDR1 MNHEY and CDR2 SVGAGI. Trimming took 7 bases from V and 1 from J; bases not matched to a gene: 8.

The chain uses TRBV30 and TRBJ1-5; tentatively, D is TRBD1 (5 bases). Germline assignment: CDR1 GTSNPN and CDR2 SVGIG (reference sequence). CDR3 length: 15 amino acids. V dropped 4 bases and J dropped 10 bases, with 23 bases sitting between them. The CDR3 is CAWTKSPSPGRPQHF. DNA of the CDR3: TGTGCCTGGACCAAATCCCCCTCCCCAGGGAGACCCCAGCATTTT.

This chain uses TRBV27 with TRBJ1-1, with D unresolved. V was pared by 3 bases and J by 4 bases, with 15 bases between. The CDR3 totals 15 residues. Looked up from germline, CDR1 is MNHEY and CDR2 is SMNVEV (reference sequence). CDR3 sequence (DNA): TGTGCCAGCAGTTTTTCAAATCTGGGCGGCACTGAAGCTTTCTTT. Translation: CASSFSNLGGTEAFF.

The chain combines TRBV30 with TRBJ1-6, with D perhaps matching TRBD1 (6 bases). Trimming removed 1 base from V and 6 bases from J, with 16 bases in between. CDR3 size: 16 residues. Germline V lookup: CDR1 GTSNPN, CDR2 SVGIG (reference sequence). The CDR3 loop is CAWSASRTASNSPLHF. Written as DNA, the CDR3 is TGTGCCTGGAGTGCCTCTAGGACAGCGAGTAATTCACCCCTCCACTTT.